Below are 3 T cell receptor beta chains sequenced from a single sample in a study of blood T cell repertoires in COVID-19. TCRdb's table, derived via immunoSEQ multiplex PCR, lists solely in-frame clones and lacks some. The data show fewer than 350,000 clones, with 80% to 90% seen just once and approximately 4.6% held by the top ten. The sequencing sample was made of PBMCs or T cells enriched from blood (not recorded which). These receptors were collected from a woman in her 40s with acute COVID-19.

The CDR3 DNA sequence: TGTACGAAGGTCCCCGGACAGCTCTCTGGAAACACCATATATTTT. Translation: CTKVPGQLSGNTIYF. This chain connects TRBV25-1 to TRBJ1-3, with D perhaps matching TRBD1 (6 bases). The CDR3 has 15 amino acids. Germline CDR1 and CDR2: MGHDK and SYGVNS.

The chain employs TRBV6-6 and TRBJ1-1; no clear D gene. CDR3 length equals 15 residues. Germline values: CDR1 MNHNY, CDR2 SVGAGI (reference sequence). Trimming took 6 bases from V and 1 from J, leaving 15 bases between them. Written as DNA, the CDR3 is TGTGCCAGCAGCCGACAAGAGGGCCCGAACACTGAAGCTTTCTTT. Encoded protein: CASSRQEGPNTEAFF.

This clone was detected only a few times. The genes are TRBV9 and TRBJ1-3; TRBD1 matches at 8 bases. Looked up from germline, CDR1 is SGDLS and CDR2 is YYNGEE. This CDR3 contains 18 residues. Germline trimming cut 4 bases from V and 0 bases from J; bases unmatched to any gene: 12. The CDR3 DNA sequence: TGTGCCAGCAGCCCCTCCGGGACAGGCTTAGCCTCTGGAAACACCATATATTTT. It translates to CASSPSGTGLASGNTIYF.